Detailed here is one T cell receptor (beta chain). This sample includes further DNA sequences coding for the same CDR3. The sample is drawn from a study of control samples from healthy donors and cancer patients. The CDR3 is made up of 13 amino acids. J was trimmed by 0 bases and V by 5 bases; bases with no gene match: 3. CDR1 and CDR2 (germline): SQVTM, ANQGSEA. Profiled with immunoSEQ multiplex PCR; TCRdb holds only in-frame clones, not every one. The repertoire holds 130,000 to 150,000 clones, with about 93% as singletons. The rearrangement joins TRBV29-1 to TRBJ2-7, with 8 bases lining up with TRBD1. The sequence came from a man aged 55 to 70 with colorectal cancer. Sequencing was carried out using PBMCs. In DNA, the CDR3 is TGCAGCGTTTGGACAGGGAGCTCCTACGAGCAGTACTTC. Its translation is CSVWTGSSYEQYF.